Shown below are 21 T cell receptor beta chains from a single sample sequenced in a study of shared clonotypes between healthy human individuals. Generated by immunoSEQ multiplex PCR, the TCRdb table keeps only in-frame clones and is missing some. The sample consists of roughly 2.6 million clones, 85% to 95% of them appearing once. Sequences were obtained from naive CD4+ T cells sorted from blood. The subset here: CD45RA+ positively selected. These receptors all come from a man between 18 and 29 years old in good health.

V gene TRBV2 combines with J gene TRBJ2-1; perhaps TRBD2 as D (6 bases). Germline V gives CDR1 SNHLY, CDR2 FYNNEI. Trimming stripped 10 bases from V and 4 bases from J, with 8 bases between. The CDR3 has 11 amino acids. CDR3: CATGGYNEQFF. CDR3 bases: TGTGCCACCGGGGGTTACAATGAGCAGTTCTTC.

V gene TRBV6-1 combines with J gene TRBJ2-6, with 10 bases matching TRBD1. The V gene's germline CDR1 is MNHNS and CDR2 SASEGT. This CDR3 has 15 residues. The V segment lost 4 bases and the J segment 8 bases; nucleotides outside the gene matches: 5. CDR3 sequence reads: CASSVRQGASNVLTF. CDR3 bases: TGTGCCAGCAGTGTGCGACAGGGGGCTTCCAACGTCCTGACTTTC.

The rearrangement links TRBV19 to TRBJ1-2; D gene uncertain. The CDR3 covers 15 residues. CDR1 is LNHDA, CDR2 SQIVND, per germline (reference sequence). V was cut by 4 bases and J by 0 bases, with 12 bases left in between. The CDR3 sequence: CASSTTIKSNYGYTF. In DNA, the CDR3 is TGTGCCAGTAGTACCACCATAAAATCTAACTATGGCTACACCTTC. The whole variable domain, filled in from reference TRBV19 and TRBJ1-2, reads DGGITQSPKYLFRKEGQNVTLSCEQNLNHDAMYWYRQDPGQGLRLIYYSQIVNDFQKGDIAEGYSVSREKKESFPLTVTSAQKNPTAFYLCASSTTIKSNYGYTFGSGTRLTVV.

This chain connects TRBV5-4 to TRBJ1-2; a possible D gene is TRBD1 (5 bases). The germline V gene encodes CDR1 SGHNT and CDR2 YYREEE (reference sequence). Trimming took 0 bases from V and 4 from J, leaving 10 bases between them. This CDR3 has 14 residues. Written as DNA, the CDR3 is TGTGCCAGCAGCTTGGAACCAGGGACCTATGGCTACACCTTC. Amino acid sequence: CASSLEPGTYGYTF.

This clone came up a few times. The sample holds other DNA sequences that translate to the same CDR3. The J gene is TRBJ2-3, the V gene TRBV28; D gene unclear. Germline CDR1 and CDR2: MDHEN and SYDVKM. This CDR3 is built from 12 residues. V was pared by 6 bases and J by 0 bases, with 4 bases between. The CDR3 DNA sequence: TGTGCCAGCAGAGGTAGCACAGATACGCAGTATTTT. Amino acid sequence: CASRGSTDTQYF.

To note about this clone: One junction end disagrees with the germline gene, perhaps due to a read error. The chain uses TRBV7-7 and TRBJ2-7; 10 nucleotides match TRBD2. CDR3 size: 13 residues. CDR1 and CDR2 (germline): SSHAT, FNYEAQ (reference sequence). CDR3 nucleotide sequence: TGTGCTAGCAGCTCGGGACTAGCGTACGAGCAGTACTTC. Residues: CASSSGLAYEQYF.

This clone was recorded once. V gene TRBV7-3 combines with J gene TRBJ2-6, with 9 bases that match TRBD1. J was trimmed by 0 bases and V by 3 bases; bases with no gene match: 6. The germline CDR1 and CDR2 sequences are SGHTA and FQGTGA. The CDR3 runs 18 residues. CDR3 loop: CASSLTGGRNSGANVLTF. The DNA of the CDR3 is TGTGCCAGCAGCTTGACAGGGGGTCGGAACTCTGGGGCCAACGTCCTGACTTTC.

The chain couples TRBV6-5 to TRBJ1-3; unclear D gene. Trimming shortened V by 5 bases and J by 0 bases, and 8 bases separated the two germline ends. The germline CDR1 and CDR2 sequences are MNHEY and SVGAGI. The CDR3 runs 14 residues. Written as DNA, the CDR3 is TGTGCCAGCAGTCCTTATTACTCTGGAAACACCATATATTTT. The encoded protein is CASSPYYSGNTIYF.

Regarding this clone: This specimen includes other DNA sequences encoding the same CDR3. The CDR3 DNA reads as TGTGCCAGTAACAGGGCTGGGGAGACCCAGTACTTC. Translation gives CASNRAGETQYF. This chain joins TRBV2 and TRBJ2-5; D might be TRBD1 (6 bases). The CDR3 has 12 residues. Germline CDR1 reads SNHLY; CDR2 reads FYNNEI. The ends were cut back, 9 bases at V and 5 bases at J, with 13 bases in the middle. Supplemented by reference TRBV2 and TRBJ2-5, the full variable domain reads EPEVTQTPSHQVTQMGQEVILRCVPISNHLYFYWYRQILGQKVEFLVSFYNNEISEKSEIFDDQFSVERPDGSNFTLKIRSTKLEDSAMYFCASNRAGETQYFGPGTRLLVL.

On this clone itself: Other DNA sequences of this sample code for an identical CDR3. The chain recombines TRBV5-1 with TRBJ1-1, with D hard to call. Germline loops: CDR1 SGHRS, CDR2 YFSETQ. V was pared by 2 bases and J by 1 base, with 9 bases between. The CDR3 is 14 residues long. CDR3 in amino acids: CASSFRPENTEAFF. Here the CDR3 DNA reads TGCGCCAGCAGCTTCCGGCCGGAGAACACTGAAGCTTTCTTT.

The chain couples TRBV7-2 to TRBJ2-3; TRBD2 matches 10 bases. J lost 3 bases, V lost 1 base, and 10 bases had no gene match. Per germline, CDR1 SGHTA and CDR2 FQGNSA. The CDR3 runs 18 residues. The CDR3 is CASSLVTSGVARTDTQYF. DNA for the CDR3: TGTGCCAGCAGCTTAGTTACTAGCGGGGTGGCGAGGACAGATACGCAGTATTTT.

The chain has TRBV19 and TRBJ2-7; 7 nucleotides align to TRBD2. After removal of 11 bases from V and 3 bases from J, the junction contained 25 bases not matched to a gene. In germline, CDR1 is LNHDA, CDR2 SQIVND (reference sequence). This CDR3 comprises 18 residues. The CDR3 loop reads CAPSFDREVSGTVYEQYF. DNA of the CDR3: TGTGCCCCCTCATTTGATCGCGAGGTCAGCGGGACCGTCTACGAGCAGTACTTC.

The V and J genes are TRBV5-1 and TRBJ2-3; TRBD2 matches 13 bases. The CDR3 extends over 17 amino acids. Germline trimming cut 4 bases from V and 5 bases from J; bases unmatched to any gene: 10. Germline-derived CDR1 and CDR2 are SGHRS and YFSETQ. CDR3 DNA: TGCGCCAGCAGCCCGACTAGCGGGGGGCAAAAGGTAGATACGCAGTATTTT. Translated, it gives CASSPTSGGQKVDTQYF.

V gene TRBV6-1 combines with J gene TRBJ2-1; 9 positions agree with TRBD2. V dropped 0 bases and J dropped 0; count of bases not matched to a gene: 6. This CDR3 region has 18 residues. The germline V gene encodes CDR1 MNHNS and CDR2 SASEGT. CDR3 loop: CASSEALAGASSYNEQFF. The CDR3, as DNA: TGTGCCAGCAGTGAAGCGTTAGCGGGGGCTAGCTCCTACAATGAGCAGTTCTTC.

The chain couples TRBV7-2 to TRBJ2-7; TRBD1 aligns across 8 bases. The trim removed 5 bases at V and 3 bases at J, leaving 9 bases unmatched. The CDR3 sequence is 15 residues long. CDR1 is SGHTA, CDR2 FQGNSA, per germline. This chain's CDR3 is CASSPQTGENYEQYF. The DNA for the CDR3 is TGTGCCAGCAGCCCTCAGACAGGGGAGAACTACGAGCAGTACTTC.

The table lists this clone with a count of one. V and J are TRBV14 and TRBJ2-1; D uncertain. Trimming removed 0 bases from V and 3 bases from J, with 18 bases in between. Per germline, CDR1 SGHDN and CDR2 FVKESK. The CDR3 covers 18 residues. CDR3 in amino acids: CASSQDPGKGVGYNEQFF. In DNA form, the CDR3 reads TGTGCCAGCAGCCAAGATCCTGGAAAGGGTGTCGGCTACAATGAGCAGTTCTTC.

The rearrangement links TRBV10-1 to TRBJ2-1; tentatively, D is TRBD2 (5 bases). Between the trimmed V and J ends, which lost 3 bases and 5 bases, there was a span of 5 bases. Germline CDR1 reads WNHNN; CDR2 reads SYGVQD (reference sequence). This CDR3 is 12 amino acids long. The CDR3 spells CASSDGDNEQFF. CDR3 DNA sequence: TGCGCCAGCAGTGACGGGGACAATGAGCAGTTCTTC.

This chain links TRBV9 with TRBJ2-2; 11 positions match TRBD2. Germline values: CDR1 SGDLS, CDR2 YYNGEE. The CDR3 covers 14 residues. With 3 bases clipped from V and 8 bases from J, the junction kept 3 bases outside the gene matches. CDR3 DNA sequence: TGTGCCAGCAGCGGCCGGACTAGCGGGGGGGAGCTGTTTTTT. Translation: CASSGRTSGGELFF.

The chain combines TRBV7-2 with TRBJ2-2; D not certain. Germline loops: CDR1 SGHTA, CDR2 FQGNSA. Trimming shortened V by 2 bases and J by 4 bases, and 11 bases separated the two germline ends. The CDR3 totals 15 residues. The CDR3 sequence: CASSLFGPITGELFF. The CDR3 DNA sequence: TGTGCCAGCAGCTTATTTGGCCCGATCACCGGGGAGCTGTTTTTT.

CDR3: CASSSRTSLAGELFF. The CDR3 nucleotides read TGTGCCAGCAGTTCCCGGACTAGCCTGGCCGGGGAGCTGTTTTTT. The V call is TRBV6-6, the J call TRBJ2-2; 8 bases are shared with TRBD2. Unmatched junction bases numbered 7, after V lost 4 bases and J lost 6 bases. The CDR3 spans 15 residues. CDR1 and CDR2 from the germline V gene are MNHNY and SVGAGI (reference sequence).

The CDR3 nucleotides read TGTGCCAGCAGTGCACAGACAGGGGAAGGCTACACCTTC. Its protein product is CASSAQTGEGYTF. V gene TRBV6-4 combines with J gene TRBJ1-2; the match to TRBD1 covers 8 bases. The junction had 6 bases not matched to a gene; V was cut back by 4 bases and J by 8 bases. Germline CDR1 MRHNA, CDR2 SNTAGT. CDR3 length equals 13 residues.